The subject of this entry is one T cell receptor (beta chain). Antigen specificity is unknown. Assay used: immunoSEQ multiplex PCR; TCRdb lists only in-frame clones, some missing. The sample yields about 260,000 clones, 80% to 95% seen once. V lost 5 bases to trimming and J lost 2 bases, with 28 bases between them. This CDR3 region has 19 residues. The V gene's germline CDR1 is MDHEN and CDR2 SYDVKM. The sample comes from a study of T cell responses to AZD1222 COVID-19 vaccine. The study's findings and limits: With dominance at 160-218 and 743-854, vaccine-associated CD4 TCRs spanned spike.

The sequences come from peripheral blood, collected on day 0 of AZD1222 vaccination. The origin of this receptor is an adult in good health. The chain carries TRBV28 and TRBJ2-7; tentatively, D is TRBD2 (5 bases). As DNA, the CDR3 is TGTGCCAGCAGTCTAGAGGTTAGCAGGAGGACGGCACCGGCCTACGAGCAGTACTTC. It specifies CASSLEVSRRTAPAYEQYF. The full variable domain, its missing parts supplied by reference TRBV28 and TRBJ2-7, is DVKVTQSSRYLVKRTGEKVFLECVQDMDHENMFWYRQDPGLGLRLIYFSYDVKMKEKGDIPEGYSVSREKKERFSLILESASTNQTSMYLCASSLEVSRRTAPAYEQYFGPGTRLTVT.